These 15 T cell receptor beta chains came from one sample sequenced in a study of shared clonotypes between healthy human individuals. Profiled with immunoSEQ multiplex PCR; TCRdb holds only in-frame clones, not every one. This sample has about 510,000 clones, with less than 85% found just once. The specimen sequenced was PBMCs. The receptors here all came from a middle-aged woman in good health. Some clones in this sample may be carry-over from other donors' samples.

The V and J genes are TRBV19 and TRBJ1-6, with D uncertain. CDR1 is LNHDA and CDR2 is SQIVND in the germline V gene (reference sequence). This CDR3 is built from 13 residues. V lost 3 bases, J lost 7 bases, and 7 bases lay in between. The chain's CDR3 is CASSIEKNSPLHF. CDR3 coding DNA: TGTGCCAGTAGTATCGAAAAGAATTCACCCCTCCACTTT.

J is TRBJ2-5 and V is TRBV11-1; the D is unclear. Germline assignment: CDR1 SGHAT and CDR2 FQDESV (reference sequence). This CDR3 contains 17 residues. V was pared by 3 bases and J by 1 base, with 18 bases between. The CDR3 loop reads CASSFQARALPQETQYF. CDR3 in DNA: TGTGCCAGCAGCTTTCAGGCGCGCGCCCTACCCCAAGAGACCCAGTACTTC.

CDR3 residues: CASSPHPRTSGRQYNEQFF. The CDR3 region has the DNA TGTGCCAGCAGTCCACATCCACGGACTAGCGGGAGACAATACAATGAGCAGTTCTTC. The rearrangement links TRBV27 to TRBJ2-1; TRBD2 matches 13 bases. V gave up 5 bases and J gave up 4 bases; unmatched junction bases: 14. The CDR3 extends over 19 amino acids. Germline lookup yields CDR1 MNHEY and CDR2 SMNVEV (reference sequence).

The chain combines TRBV9 with TRBJ2-2; D tentatively reads TRBD1 or TRBD2 (5 bases each). CDR3 length: 18 amino acids. Germline V lookup: CDR1 SGDLS, CDR2 YYNGEE. The V and J ends lost 4 bases and 0 bases respectively, with 19 bases between them. The CDR3 coding sequence is TGTGCCAGCAGCCCAGCGGACGGGACCTGGCCGAACACCGGGGAGCTGTTTTTT. Protein sequence: CASSPADGTWPNTGELFF.

The chain is built from TRBV19 and TRBJ2-2, with D hard to call. The CDR3 length is 13 residues. The germline CDR1 and CDR2 sequences are LNHDA and SQIVND (reference sequence). The V end lost 2 bases, the J end lost 3 bases, and 4 bases lay between the germline ends. CDR3 protein: CASSISDTGELFF. The CDR3 nucleotides read TGTGCCAGTAGTATAAGTGACACCGGGGAGCTGTTTTTT.

This clone has a single count. This same CDR3 is encoded by further DNA sequences in the sample. This chain uses TRBV5-4 with TRBJ2-7; D may be TRBD1 (5 bases). This CDR3 has 15 amino acids. Germline CDR1 and CDR2: SGHNT and YYREEE (reference sequence). V was trimmed by 0 bases and J by 0 bases, leaving 10 bases between them. CDR3 sequence (DNA): TGTGCCAGCAGCTTGGGGGGCCAAAGCTCCTACGAGCAGTACTTC. This codes for CASSLGGQSSYEQYF.

As DNA, the CDR3 is TGTGCCAGCAGCTTGTGGACTAGCGAGGTTCCTAGCTACTACGAGCAGTACTTC. The encoded protein is CASSLWTSEVPSYYEQYF. The genes are TRBV5-4 and TRBJ2-7, with TRBD2 matching over 9 bases. The CDR3 contains 18 residues. V was pared by 1 base and J by 3 bases, with 14 bases of the junction left unmatched. Germline CDR1 reads SGHNT; CDR2 reads YYREEE (reference sequence).

This clone was found many times. The chain links TRBV7-8 to TRBJ2-2; D ambiguous. V lost 5 bases and J 1 base, leaving 11 bases between the germline ends. CDR3 length: 15 residues. Germline loops: CDR1 SGHVS, CDR2 FQNEAQ. The CDR3 here is CASSDGYGNTGELFF. The CDR3 region has the DNA TGTGCCAGCAGCGATGGGTACGGGAACACCGGGGAGCTGTTTTTT.

The CDR3 region has the DNA TGTGCCAGCAGTGCCTTACAGGGTACCGGGGAGCTGTTTTTT. Protein: CASSALQGTGELFF. The chain uses TRBV2 and TRBJ2-2, with D possibly being TRBD1 (6 bases). The CDR3 has 14 amino acids. Per the germline V gene, CDR1 is SNHLY and CDR2 is FYNNEI. V shed 4 bases and J shed 5 bases, with 11 bases lying between them. The complete variable domain, with remaining parts taken from reference TRBV2 and TRBJ2-2, reads EPEVTQTPSHQVTQMGQEVILRCVPISNHLYFYWYRQILGQKVEFLVSFYNNEISEKSEIFDDQFSVERPDGSNFTLKIRSTKLEDSAMYFCASSALQGTGELFFGEGSRLTVL.

This chain joins TRBV7-9 and TRBJ2-1; D perhaps matches TRBD2 (5 bases). The germline gives CDR1 SEHNR, CDR2 FQNEAQ (reference sequence). V lost 2 bases, J lost 7 bases, and 15 bases lay in between. CDR3 size: 15 residues. This chain's CDR3 is CASSLLASWRNEQFF. The CDR3 region has the DNA TGTGCCAGCAGCTTACTAGCATCCTGGAGGAATGAGCAGTTCTTC.

This chain links TRBV2 with TRBJ2-6; 8 positions agree with TRBD1. V lost 6 bases and J lost 4; bases outside the gene matches: 8. The V gene's germline CDR1 is SNHLY and CDR2 FYNNEI. The CDR3 runs 16 residues. The CDR3 protein is CASRDRVLGGANVLTF. The CDR3 region has the DNA TGTGCCAGCAGGGACAGGGTGTTAGGGGGGGCCAACGTCCTGACTTTC.

This chain connects TRBV25-1 to TRBJ1-6; maybe TRBD1 (5 bases). CDR1 is MGHDK, CDR2 SYGVNS, per germline. Trimming cost V 1 base and J 6 bases, with 13 bases left between them. The CDR3 extends over 16 amino acids. Written as DNA, the CDR3 is TGTGCCAGCAGTGAATTAGGTGTAGGGGTTAATTCACCCCTCCACTTT. Protein product: CASSELGVGVNSPLHF.

This clone was seen once. The chain is built from TRBV7-3 and TRBJ2-1; 14 bases are a match to TRBD2. From germline, CDR1 is SGHTA and CDR2 FQGTGA. After removal of 3 bases from V and 6 bases from J, the junction contained 4 bases not matched to a gene. The CDR3 extends over 16 amino acids. CDR3: CASSFLTSGRANEQFF. The CDR3, as DNA: TGTGCCAGCAGCTTCCTGACTAGCGGGAGGGCCAATGAGCAGTTCTTC.

This clone appeared once. This clone may be a read error of a much larger clone one base away. The rearrangement joins TRBV7-9 to TRBJ2-3; D gene unclear. The CDR3 is 13 residues long. Germline assignment: CDR1 SEHNR and CDR2 FQNEAQ (reference sequence). V was shortened by 1 base and J by 2 bases, with 4 bases between the two germline ends. CDR3 in DNA: TGTGCCAGCAGCTTAGGGATCACAGATACGCAGTATTTT. Encoded protein: CASSLGITDTQYF.

This rearrangement joins TRBV10-2 to TRBJ2-2, with TRBD2 matching 13 bases. Germline CDR1 WSHSY, CDR2 SAAADI. J was trimmed by 2 bases and V by 6 bases; bases with no gene match: 6. This CDR3 region has 17 residues. CDR3 in amino acids: CASSLGTSGTNTGELFF. Written as DNA, the CDR3 is TGCGCCAGCAGCCTCGGGACTAGCGGGACTAACACCGGGGAGCTGTTTTTT.